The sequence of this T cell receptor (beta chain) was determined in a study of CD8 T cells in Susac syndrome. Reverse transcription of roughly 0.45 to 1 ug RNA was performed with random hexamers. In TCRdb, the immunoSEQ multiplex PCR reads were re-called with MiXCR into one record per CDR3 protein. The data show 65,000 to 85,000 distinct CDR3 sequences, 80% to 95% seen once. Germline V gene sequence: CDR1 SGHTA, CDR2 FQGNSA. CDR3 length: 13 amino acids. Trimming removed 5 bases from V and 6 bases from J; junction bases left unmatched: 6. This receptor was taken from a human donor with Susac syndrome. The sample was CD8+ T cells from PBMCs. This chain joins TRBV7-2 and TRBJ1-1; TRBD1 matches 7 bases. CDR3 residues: CASSTQGVPEAFF. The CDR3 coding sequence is TGTGCCAGCAGCACCCAGGGGGTACCTGAAGCTTTCTTT. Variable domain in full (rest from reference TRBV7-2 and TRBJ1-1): GAGVSQSPSNKVTEKGKDVELRCDPISGHTALYWYRQSLGQGLEFLIYFQGNSAPDKSGLPSDRFSAERTGGSVSTLTIQRTQQEDSAVYLCASSTQGVPEAFFGQGTRLTVV.